Below are 21 T cell receptor beta chains sequenced from a single sample in a study of cytomegalovirus exposure and HLA in healthy donors. The study ran its PCR with 60 Vbeta and 13 Jbeta primers. Some clones are missing from TCRdb's copy, which holds only in-frame ones; the method was immunoSEQ multiplex PCR. The table lists about 160,000 clones. The specimen was PBMCs. Receptors originate from a man aged 25 to 40 in good health and CMV-seronegative.

J is TRBJ1-3 and V is TRBV11-2, with a possible D match to TRBD1 (6 bases). Trimming pared 5 bases from V and 2 bases from J, leaving 16 bases between. The CDR3 loop spans 16 amino acids. CDR1 and CDR2 (germline): SGHAT, FQNNGV. The CDR3 here is CASSRNVQGAGNTIYF. The CDR3, as DNA: TGTGCCAGCAGCCGAAACGTACAGGGAGCTGGAAACACCATATATTTT. The whole variable domain, remainder taken from reference TRBV11-2 and TRBJ1-3, is EAGVAQSPRYKIIEKRQSVAFWCNPISGHATLYWYQQILGQGPKLLIQFQNNGVVDDSQLPKDRFSAERLKGVDSTLKIQPAKLEDSAVYLCASSRNVQGAGNTIYFGEGSWLTVV.

V and J are TRBV7-2 and TRBJ2-1; 8 bases match TRBD2. The CDR3 is 15 amino acids. Germline V lookup: CDR1 SGHTA, CDR2 FQGNSA. The ends lost 4 bases at V and 1 base at J; junction bases unmatched: 3. This chain's CDR3 is CASSSAGGSYNEQFF. The CDR3 nucleotides are TGTGCCAGCAGCTCCGCGGGAGGATCCTACAATGAGCAGTTCTTC.

The chain carries TRBV10-3 and TRBJ2-5; D perhaps matches TRBD1 (5 bases). V lost 4 bases and J 4 bases, leaving 16 bases between the germline ends. The CDR3 covers 15 residues. Germline V CDR1 and CDR2: ENHRY, SYGVKD. CDR3 DNA: TGTGCCATCAGTGTTGGAGCGTCCCAGGGAGAGACCCAGTACTTC. It is translated as CAISVGASQGETQYF.

This rearrangement joins TRBV9 to TRBJ2-1; D perhaps matches TRBD1 (6 bases). Per germline, CDR1 SGDLS and CDR2 YYNGEE. The CDR3 has 18 residues. Trimming stripped 6 bases from V and 3 bases from J, with 25 bases between. The DNA for the CDR3 is TGTGCCAGCACTCGGACAGTTCTTGGAGGTCCTCTCTACAATGAGCAGTTCTTC. It specifies CASTRTVLGGPLYNEQFF.

This chain's CDR3 is CASSEQQDQPQHF. For the CDR3, the DNA is TGTGCCAGCAGCGAACAGCAGGATCAGCCCCAGCATTTT. The gene calls are TRBV2 and TRBJ1-5; D unclear. The germline gives CDR1 SNHLY, CDR2 FYNNEI. V gave up 6 bases and J gave up 5 bases, with 11 bases separating them. The CDR3 is made up of 13 amino acids.

The chain links TRBV2 to TRBJ2-7; D possibly corresponds to TRBD2 (6 bases). There are 15 residues in the CDR3. Germline V gives CDR1 SNHLY, CDR2 FYNNEI. Trimming took 5 bases from V and 6 from J, leaving 20 bases between them. The CDR3: CASSPLQRVGGEQYF. In nucleotides, the CDR3 is TGTGCCAGCAGTCCCCTTCAGCGGGTGGGAGGCGAGCAGTACTTC.

J is TRBJ2-1 and V is TRBV7-6; TRBD2 matches at 11 bases. Trimming removed 0 bases from V and 2 bases from J; junction bases left unmatched: 6. This CDR3 comprises 18 residues. CDR1 SGHVS and CDR2 FNYEAQ come from the germline V gene. The CDR3 sequence: CASSLAGLAGVPYNEQFF. The CDR3 DNA follows: TGTGCCAGCAGCTTAGCCGGACTAGCGGGTGTCCCCTACAATGAGCAGTTCTTC. Variable domain in full (rest from reference TRBV7-6 and TRBJ2-1): GAGVSQSPRYKVTKRGQDVALRCDPISGHVSLYWYRQALGQGPEFLTYFNYEAQQDKSGLPNDRFSAERPEGSISTLTIQRTEQRDSAMYRCASSLAGLAGVPYNEQFFGPGTRLTVL.

The chain employs TRBV7-2 and TRBJ1-3, with D hard to call. Trimming shortened V by 8 bases and J by 0 bases, and 20 bases separated the two germline ends. Germline CDR1 is SGHTA and CDR2 is FQGNSA. CDR3 length equals 17 residues. CDR3 residues: CASSFLPGELSGNTIYF. The CDR3 DNA reads TGTGCCAGCTCCTTCCTTCCTGGGGAGCTCTCTGGAAACACCATATATTTT.

This chain connects TRBV2 to TRBJ2-1, with 8 bases identical to TRBD2. This CDR3 spans 16 amino acids. Per the germline V gene, CDR1 is SNHLY and CDR2 is FYNNEI. The junction had 11 bases not matched to a gene; V was cut back by 4 bases and J by 6 bases. CDR3 nucleotides: TGTGCCAGCAGTGGGGTAAAACGGGAGGGGGTCAATGAGCAGTTCTTC. Amino acids: CASSGVKREGVNEQFF.

The chain carries TRBV7-9 and TRBJ2-1, with TRBD2 matching over 8 bases. Germline assignment: CDR1 SEHNR and CDR2 FQNEAQ (reference sequence). There are 15 residues in the CDR3. V shed 2 bases and J 7 bases; nucleotides not matched to a gene: 7. CDR3 nucleotide sequence: TGTGCCAGCAGCTTAAGGGGACTAGGTCCAAATGAGCAGTTCTTC. This gives the protein CASSLRGLGPNEQFF.

The chain is built from TRBV4-3 and TRBJ2-5; 15 nucleotides line up with TRBD2. The DNA end is a closer match to TRBJ2-7, so the J assignment may be wrong. This CDR3 has 18 amino acids. Looked up from germline, CDR1 is LGHNA and CDR2 is YSLEER. This chain's CDR3 is CASSQDRTSGRAVYEQYF. The DNA for the CDR3 is TGCGCCAGCAGCCAAGACAGGACTAGCGGGAGGGCCGTATACGAGCAGTACTTC.

This rearrangement joins TRBV11-3 to TRBJ2-7; TRBD1 matches 10 bases. J gave up 2 bases and V 5 bases, and 6 bases lay outside the gene matches. CDR3 size: 15 residues. CDR1 is SGHNT and CDR2 is YENEEA in the germline V gene. CDR3 nucleotide sequence: TGTGCCAGCAGCCCCGGGACAGGGGTCACCTACGAGCAGTACTTC. Protein product: CASSPGTGVTYEQYF.

This chain joins TRBV9 and TRBJ1-2, with 9 bases lining up with TRBD1. V shed 1 base, J shed 12 bases, and the junction held 7 bases outside the gene matches. In germline, CDR1 is SGDLS, CDR2 YYNGEE. The CDR3 length is 13 residues. The CDR3 protein is CASSVSGTGKHTF. The CDR3, as DNA: TGTGCCAGCAGCGTATCGGGGACAGGGAAGCACACCTTC. The whole variable domain, remainder taken from reference TRBV9 and TRBJ1-2, is DSGVTQTPKHLITATGQRVTLRCSPRSGDLSVYWYQQSLDQGLQFLIQYYNGEERAKGNILERFSAQQFPDLHSELNLSSLELGDSALYFCASSVSGTGKHTFGSGTRLTVV.

This chain connects TRBV7-2 to TRBJ2-5; 9 nucleotides match TRBD2. The CDR3 sequence is 15 residues long. Germline trimming cut 4 bases from V and 5 bases from J; bases unmatched to any gene: 8. Germline V gene sequence: CDR1 SGHTA, CDR2 FQGNSA. Written as DNA, the CDR3 is TGTGCCAGCAGCTCAGGCGGGAGGGGTGGTGAGACCCAGTACTTC. Its protein product is CASSSGGRGGETQYF.

The V gene is TRBV28, the J gene TRBJ2-2; 7 bases map to TRBD2. V lost 4 bases, J lost 5 bases, and 4 bases stayed unmatched. This CDR3 has 14 residues. Germline CDR1 and CDR2: MDHEN and SYDVKM. The CDR3 DNA reads as TGTGCCAGCAGTTACGGGAGGCCGACCGGGGAGCTGTTTTTT. The encoded protein is CASSYGRPTGELFF. Looking up the rest from reference TRBV28 and TRBJ2-2 gives the full variable domain: DVKVTQSSRYLVKRTGEKVFLECVQDMDHENMFWYRQDPGLGLRLIYFSYDVKMKEKGDIPEGYSVSREKKERFSLILESASTNQTSMYLCASSYGRPTGELFFGEGSRLTVL.

The gene calls are TRBV18 and TRBJ2-7; 8 positions match TRBD2. The CDR3 extends over 14 amino acids. J gave up 6 bases and V 3 bases, and 7 bases lay outside the gene matches. CDR1 and CDR2 from the germline V gene are KGHSH and LQKENI. CDR3 bases: TGTGCCAGCTCACCCGGACCGGGGGGGAGCGAGCAGTACTTC. Residues: CASSPGPGGSEQYF.

This chain links TRBV5-4 with TRBJ2-1; a weak D match, TRBD2 (6 bases). The length of the CDR3 is 16 residues. Germline V gene lookup returns CDR1 SGHNT and CDR2 YYREEE (reference sequence). Trimming took 4 bases from V and 0 from J, leaving 14 bases between them. This CDR3 is CASSGGLESSYNEQFF. The CDR3 nucleotides are TGTGCCAGCAGCGGGGGACTGGAGAGCTCCTACAATGAGCAGTTCTTC.

This rearrangement joins TRBV4-1 to TRBJ2-7; D not resolved. The V and J ends lost 4 bases and 2 bases respectively, with 18 bases between them. Germline V CDR1 and CDR2: MGHRA, YSYEKL. CDR3 length: 16 residues. The CDR3 loop reads CASSPFPTPIPYEQYF. The CDR3 DNA is TGCGCCAGCAGCCCATTCCCCACTCCTATACCCTACGAGCAGTACTTC.

This CDR3 reads CASSQLLVQETQYF. As DNA, the CDR3 is TGTGCCAGCAGCCAGTTACTAGTTCAAGAGACCCAGTACTTC. The chain employs TRBV11-3 and TRBJ2-5; a possible D gene is TRBD2 (5 bases). Germline V gene lookup returns CDR1 SGHNT and CDR2 YENEEA. The CDR3 has 14 amino acids. V dropped 5 bases and J dropped 2 bases, with 12 bases sitting between them.

V and J are TRBV12-5 and TRBJ1-5; D is uncertain. The CDR3 consists of 12 residues. Trimming cost V 3 bases and J 3 bases, with 3 bases left between them. Per the germline V gene, CDR1 is LGHNT and CDR2 is FRNRAP. The CDR3 loop is CASGFYNQPQHF. CDR3 bases: TGTGCTAGTGGTTTTTACAATCAGCCCCAGCATTTT.

About this clone itself: The sample has other DNA sequences that encode this CDR3 too. V is TRBV5-1 and J is TRBJ2-5; D might be TRBD1 (6 bases). This CDR3 has 13 residues. Germline-derived CDR1 and CDR2 are SGHRS and YFSETQ. Trimming removed 0 bases from V and 5 bases from J, with 8 bases in between. CDR3 residues: CASSLEGEETQYF. The CDR3 coding sequence is TGCGCCAGCAGCTTGGAGGGGGAGGAGACCCAGTACTTC. Based on the CDR3 plus reference TRBV5-1 and TRBJ2-5, the full variable domain is KAGVTQTPRYLIKTRGQQVTLSCSPISGHRSVSWYQQTPGQGLQFLFEYFSETQRNKGNFPGRFSGRQFSNSRSEMNVSTLELGDSALYLCASSLEGEETQYFGPGTRLLVL.